The 16 T cell receptor beta chains in this list originate from one sample, sequenced in a study of T cell changes during pregnancy in multiple sclerosis. Sequenced by immunoSEQ multiplex PCR; TCRdb stores in-frame clones only, minus some. The data contain some 93,000 clones, roughly 89% of them singletons. This sample comprised peripheral blood, obtained after pregnancy. These receptors originate from a female donor in good health, enrolled as a control in a pregnancy study.

J is TRBJ1-2 and V is TRBV13; no definite D call. Germline assignment: CDR1 PRHDT and CDR2 FYEKMQ (reference sequence). V lost 0 bases to trimming and J lost 0 bases, with 14 bases between them. The length of the CDR3 is 17 residues. CDR3 bases: TGTGCCAGCAGCTTAGGCTCCCGACCGCTAGCTAACTATGGCTACACCTTC. It translates to CASSLGSRPLANYGYTF.

The V call is TRBV11-1, the J call TRBJ2-3; TRBD2 is a possible D gene (5 bases). Trimming took off 6 bases at V and 1 base at J, with 17 bases between the two ends. This CDR3 is built from 16 residues. Germline CDR1 SGHAT, CDR2 FQDESV (reference sequence). The CDR3 protein is CASSLGAFPGTDTQYF. The CDR3 DNA is TGTGCCAGCAGTTTGGGAGCCTTCCCCGGCACAGATACGCAGTATTTT.

The gene calls are TRBV4-2 and TRBJ1-1; D gene ambiguous. Trimming stripped 3 bases from V and 2 bases from J, with 7 bases between. CDR1 is LGHNA, CDR2 YNFKEQ, per germline. The CDR3 totals 13 residues. In nucleotides, the CDR3 is TGTGCCAGCAGCCAGACGGGAAACACTGAAGCTTTCTTT. It is translated as CASSQTGNTEAFF.

This chain uses TRBV11-1 with TRBJ1-6; D uncertain. Trimming stripped 8 bases from V and 7 bases from J, with 12 bases between. The CDR3 is 13 residues long. Germline CDR1 is SGHAT and CDR2 is FQDESV (reference sequence). As DNA, the CDR3 is TGTGCCAGCCGGGGTAACAACAATTCACCCCTCCACTTT. Translation gives CASRGNNNSPLHF.

This chain links TRBV7-3 with TRBJ2-2; 11 bases are shared with TRBD2. V trimming: 5 bases; J trimming: 4 bases; junction bases outside the gene matches: 15. The CDR3 is 19 residues long. The germline V gene encodes CDR1 SGHTA and CDR2 FQGTGA. The CDR3 sequence is CASSQRRLAGPASTGELFF. For the CDR3, the DNA is TGTGCCAGCAGCCAAAGGCGACTAGCGGGACCCGCAAGCACCGGGGAGCTGTTTTTT.

The gene calls are TRBV4-1 and TRBJ1-4; 12 bases agree with TRBD1. Trimming took 0 bases from V and 7 from J; bases not matched to a gene: 12. Germline lookup yields CDR1 MGHRA and CDR2 YSYEKL. This CDR3 comprises 19 residues. CDR3 protein: CASSQEQSGTGGWSEKLFF. CDR3 nucleotide sequence: TGCGCCAGCAGCCAAGAGCAGTCGGGGACAGGGGGCTGGAGTGAAAAACTGTTTTTT.

The chain uses TRBV15 and TRBJ2-1, with 9 bases fitting TRBD2. Germline loops: CDR1 LNHNV, CDR2 YYDKDF (reference sequence). The CDR3 is 16 amino acids. After removal of 1 base from V and 3 bases from J, the junction contained 4 bases not matched to a gene. The CDR3 DNA reads TGTGCCACCAGCAGAGGGGCTAGCGGGGACTACAATGAGCAGTTCTTC. Residues: CATSRGASGDYNEQFF.

CDR3: CASSLQGIGYNEQFF. Here the CDR3 DNA reads TGTGCCAGCAGTTTACAGGGGATTGGGTACAATGAGCAGTTCTTC. The rearrangement uses TRBV27 and TRBJ2-1, with D tentatively TRBD1 (6 bases). This CDR3 region has 15 residues. Germline values: CDR1 MNHEY, CDR2 SMNVEV (reference sequence). V was clipped by 2 bases and J by 4 bases, with 12 bases between them.

The chain employs TRBV7-9 and TRBJ2-7, with D perhaps matching TRBD2 (5 bases). The length of the CDR3 is 13 residues. V dropped 4 bases and J dropped 4 bases, with 11 bases sitting between them. Germline CDR1 is SEHNR and CDR2 is FQNEAQ (reference sequence). This CDR3 is CASSSTTGYEQYF. CDR3 nucleotide sequence: TGTGCCAGCAGCTCCACGACGGGATACGAGCAGTACTTC.

The V gene is TRBV11-2, the J gene TRBJ2-5; D is possibly TRBD2 (5 bases). Trimming stripped 5 bases from V and 0 bases from J, with 10 bases between. CDR1 is SGHAT, CDR2 FQNNGV, per germline. The CDR3 runs 14 residues. The CDR3 region has the DNA TGTGCCAGCAGCCCCGGAGGCTACCAAGAGACCCAGTACTTC. It is translated as CASSPGGYQETQYF.

The chain employs TRBV4-1 and TRBJ1-3; 7 nucleotides match TRBD1. The CDR3 is 15 residues long. Trimming cost V 0 bases and J 5 bases; bases outside gene matches: 4. The germline V gene has CDR1 MGHRA and CDR2 YSYEKL. The CDR3 DNA reads as TGCGCCAGCAGCCAAGACAGGGGGAATAGAAACACCATATATTTT. Translating it yields CASSQDRGNRNTIYF.

The table lists this clone with a few counts. V gene TRBV4-3 combines with J gene TRBJ1-6; 7 positions match TRBD1. The CDR3 spans 14 residues. Germline CDR1 is LGHNA and CDR2 is YSLEER. The junction had 3 bases not matched to a gene; V was cut back by 4 bases and J by 6 bases. CDR3 protein: CASSLGDSNSPLHF. The CDR3 nucleotides read TGCGCCAGCAGCCTGGGGGACAGTAATTCACCCCTCCACTTT.

This sequence joins TRBV5-1 and TRBJ2-7, with D possibly being TRBD2 (5 bases). Trimming cost V 1 base and J 4 bases, with 21 bases left between them. The CDR3 is made up of 17 amino acids. Germline V gene data show CDR1 as SGHRS and CDR2 as YFSETQ. The CDR3: CASSLNSAEPSIYEQYF. The CDR3 DNA sequence: TGCGCCAGCAGCTTGAATAGCGCCGAGCCTAGTATTTACGAGCAGTACTTC.

CDR3 nucleotide sequence: TGTGCCAGCAGCCAAGAGAAGGGGGCGATGTACGAGCAGTACTTC. This encodes CASSQEKGAMYEQYF. This chain links TRBV4-2 with TRBJ2-7, with TRBD1 identical over 7 bases. Per the germline V gene, CDR1 is LGHNA and CDR2 is YNFKEQ. The CDR3 totals 15 residues. Germline trimming cut 0 bases from V and 4 bases from J; bases unmatched to any gene: 6.

The chain recombines TRBV5-1 with TRBJ2-2; D uncertain. Germline assignment: CDR1 SGHRS and CDR2 YFSETQ. The CDR3 extends over 15 amino acids. The ends were cut back, 2 bases at V and 3 bases at J, with 11 bases in the middle. Here the CDR3 reads CASSFARWDTGELFF. The DNA for the CDR3 is TGCGCCAGCAGCTTTGCCAGGTGGGACACCGGGGAGCTGTTTTTT.

This sequence joins TRBV4-3 and TRBJ2-1; 7 bases fit TRBD1. J gave up 1 base and V 2 bases, and 5 bases lay outside the gene matches. In germline, CDR1 is LGHNA, CDR2 YSLEER. This CDR3 is 16 amino acids long. The CDR3 DNA follows: TGCGCCAGCAGCCAAAAAGGGGGCCTGTCCTACAATGAGCAGTTCTTC. Translated, it gives CASSQKGGLSYNEQFF.